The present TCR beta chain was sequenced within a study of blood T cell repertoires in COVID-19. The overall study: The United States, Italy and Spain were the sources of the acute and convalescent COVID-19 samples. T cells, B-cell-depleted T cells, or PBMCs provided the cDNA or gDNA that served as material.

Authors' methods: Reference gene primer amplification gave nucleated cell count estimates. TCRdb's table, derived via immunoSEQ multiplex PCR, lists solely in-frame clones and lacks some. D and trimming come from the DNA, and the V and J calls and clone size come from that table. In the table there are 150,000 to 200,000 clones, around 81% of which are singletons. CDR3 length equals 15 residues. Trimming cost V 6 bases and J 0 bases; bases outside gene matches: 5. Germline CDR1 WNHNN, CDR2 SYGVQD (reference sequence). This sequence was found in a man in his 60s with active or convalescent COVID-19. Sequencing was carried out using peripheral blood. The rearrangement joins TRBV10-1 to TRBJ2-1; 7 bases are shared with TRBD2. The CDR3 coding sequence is TGCGCCAGCAGCCCCGGGAGGAGCTCCTACAATGAGCAGTTCTTC. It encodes CASSPGRSSYNEQFF.